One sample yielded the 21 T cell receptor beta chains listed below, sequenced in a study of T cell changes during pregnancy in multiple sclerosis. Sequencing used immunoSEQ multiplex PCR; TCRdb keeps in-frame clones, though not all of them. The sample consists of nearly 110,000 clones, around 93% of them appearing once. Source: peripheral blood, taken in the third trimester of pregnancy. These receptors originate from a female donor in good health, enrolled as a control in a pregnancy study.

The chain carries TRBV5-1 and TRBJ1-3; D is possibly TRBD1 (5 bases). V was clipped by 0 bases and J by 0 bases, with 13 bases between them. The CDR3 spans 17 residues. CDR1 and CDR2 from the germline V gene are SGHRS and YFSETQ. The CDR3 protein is CASSLGGLSSSGNTIYF. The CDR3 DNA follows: TGCGCCAGCAGCTTGGGGGGACTCTCTTCCTCTGGAAACACCATATATTTT.

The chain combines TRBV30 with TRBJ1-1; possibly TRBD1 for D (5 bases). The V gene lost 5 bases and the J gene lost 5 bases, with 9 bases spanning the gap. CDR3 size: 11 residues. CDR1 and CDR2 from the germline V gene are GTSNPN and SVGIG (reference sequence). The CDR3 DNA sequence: TGTGCCTGGGGGGGGGAGACTGAAGCTTTCTTT. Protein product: CAWGGETEAFF. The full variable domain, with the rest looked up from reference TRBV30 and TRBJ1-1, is SQTIHQWPATLVQPVGSPLSLECTVEGTSNPNLYWYRQAAGRGLQLLFYSVGIGQISSEVPQNLSASRPQDRQFILSSKKLLLSDSGFYLCAWGGETEAFFGQGTRLTVV.

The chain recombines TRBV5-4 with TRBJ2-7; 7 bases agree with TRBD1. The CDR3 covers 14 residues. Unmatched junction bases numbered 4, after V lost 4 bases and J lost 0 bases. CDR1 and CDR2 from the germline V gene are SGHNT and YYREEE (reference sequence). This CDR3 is CASSVGGSSYEQYF. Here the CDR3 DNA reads TGTGCCAGCAGCGTAGGGGGCAGCTCCTACGAGCAGTACTTC.

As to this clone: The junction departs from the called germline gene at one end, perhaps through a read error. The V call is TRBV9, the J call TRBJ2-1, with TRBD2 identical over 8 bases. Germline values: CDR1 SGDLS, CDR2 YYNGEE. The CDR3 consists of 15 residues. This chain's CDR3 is CANSPTGRGGSEQFF. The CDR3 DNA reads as TGTGCCAACAGCCCGACCGGCCGGGGGGGAAGTGAGCAGTTCTTC. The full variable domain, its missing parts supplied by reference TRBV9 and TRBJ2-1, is DSGVTQTPKHLITATGQRVTLRCSPRSGDLSVYWYQQSLDQGLQFLIQYYNGEERAKGNILERFSAQQFPDLHSELNLSSLELGDSALYFCANSPTGRGGSEQFFGPGTRLTVL.

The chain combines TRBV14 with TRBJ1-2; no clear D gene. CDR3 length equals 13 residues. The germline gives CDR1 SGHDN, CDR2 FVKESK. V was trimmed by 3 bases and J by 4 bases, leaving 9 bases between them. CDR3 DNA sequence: TGTGCCAGCAGCCAGTCGGGTCCCTATGGCTACACCTTC. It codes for CASSQSGPYGYTF.

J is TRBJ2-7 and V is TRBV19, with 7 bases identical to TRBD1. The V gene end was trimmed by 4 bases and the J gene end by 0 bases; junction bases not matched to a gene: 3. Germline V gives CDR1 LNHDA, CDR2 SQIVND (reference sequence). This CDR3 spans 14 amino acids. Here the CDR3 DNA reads TGTGCCAGTAGTAACAGGGGCGACTCCTACGAGCAGTACTTC. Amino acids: CASSNRGDSYEQYF.

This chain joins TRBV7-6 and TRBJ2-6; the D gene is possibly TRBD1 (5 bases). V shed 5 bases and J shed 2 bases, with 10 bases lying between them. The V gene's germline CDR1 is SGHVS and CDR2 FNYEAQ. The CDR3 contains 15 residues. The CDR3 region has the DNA TGTGCCAGCAGCAGTGAAGGGGCTGGGGCCAACGTCCTGACTTTC. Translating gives CASSSEGAGANVLTF. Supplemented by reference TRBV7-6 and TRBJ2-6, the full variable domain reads GAGVSQSPRYKVTKRGQDVALRCDPISGHVSLYWYRQALGQGPEFLTYFNYEAQQDKSGLPNDRFSAERPEGSISTLTIQRTEQRDSAMYRCASSSEGAGANVLTFGAGSRLTVL.

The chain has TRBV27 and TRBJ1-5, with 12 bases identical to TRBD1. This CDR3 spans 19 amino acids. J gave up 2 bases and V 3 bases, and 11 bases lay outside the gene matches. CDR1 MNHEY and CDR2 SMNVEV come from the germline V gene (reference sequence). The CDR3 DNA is TGTGCCAGCAGTTTGATTACCGGGACAGGGGGCGCGGGCAATCAGCCCCAGCATTTT. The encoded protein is CASSLITGTGGAGNQPQHF.

The CDR3 here is CASGTDPERVSYEQYF. CDR3 DNA sequence: TGTGCCAGCGGAACGGATCCAGAGAGGGTCTCCTACGAGCAGTACTTC. The rearrangement uses TRBV7-9 and TRBJ2-7, with a possible D match to TRBD2 (5 bases). The CDR3 contains 16 residues. Trimming pared 8 bases from V and 0 bases from J, leaving 20 bases between. The germline CDR1 and CDR2 sequences are SEHNR and FQNEAQ (reference sequence).

The CDR3 coding sequence is TGTGCCAGCAGCCGCCGGGACAGGGGACCGGAGACCCAGTACTTC. This gives the protein CASSRRDRGPETQYF. The chain links TRBV7-8 to TRBJ2-5; 10 bases match TRBD1. V was pared by 5 bases and J by 5 bases, with 8 bases of the junction left unmatched. The CDR3 totals 15 residues. Germline V gives CDR1 SGHVS, CDR2 FQNEAQ.

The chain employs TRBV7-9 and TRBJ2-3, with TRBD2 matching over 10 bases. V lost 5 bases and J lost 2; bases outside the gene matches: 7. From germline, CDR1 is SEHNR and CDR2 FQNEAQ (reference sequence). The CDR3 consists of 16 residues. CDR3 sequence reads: CASSPQTSGDTDTQYF. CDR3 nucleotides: TGTGCCAGCAGCCCTCAAACTAGCGGGGACACAGATACGCAGTATTTT.

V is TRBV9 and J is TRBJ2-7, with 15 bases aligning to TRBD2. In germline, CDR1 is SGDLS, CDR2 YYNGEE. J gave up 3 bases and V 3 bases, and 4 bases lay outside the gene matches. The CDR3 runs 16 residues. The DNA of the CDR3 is TGTGCCAGCAGCGAGGGACTAGCGGGGGGTTTCTACGAGCAGTACTTC. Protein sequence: CASSEGLAGGFYEQYF.

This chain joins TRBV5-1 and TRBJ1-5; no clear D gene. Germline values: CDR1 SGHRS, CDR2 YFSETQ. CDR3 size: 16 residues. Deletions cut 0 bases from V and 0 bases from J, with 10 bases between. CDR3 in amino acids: CASSLGGGNSNQPQHF. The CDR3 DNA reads TGCGCCAGCAGCTTGGGGGGAGGTAATAGCAATCAGCCCCAGCATTTT.

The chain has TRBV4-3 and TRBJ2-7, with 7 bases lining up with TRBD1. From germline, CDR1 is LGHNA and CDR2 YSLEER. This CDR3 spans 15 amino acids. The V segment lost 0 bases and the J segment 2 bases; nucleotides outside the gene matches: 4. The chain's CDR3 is CASSQDRQGAYEQYF. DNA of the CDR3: TGCGCCAGCAGCCAAGATCGGCAGGGGGCCTACGAGCAGTACTTC.

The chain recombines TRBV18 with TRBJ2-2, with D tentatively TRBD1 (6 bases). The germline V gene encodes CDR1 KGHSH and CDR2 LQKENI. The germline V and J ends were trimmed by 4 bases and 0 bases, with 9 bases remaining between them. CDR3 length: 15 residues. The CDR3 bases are TGTGCCAGCTCACTCGGGACAACGAACACCGGGGAGCTGTTTTTT. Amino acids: CASSLGTTNTGELFF.

CDR3 sequence (DNA): TGTGCCTGGAGCTCGGCTCCCGGGGCTTTCTTT. Its protein product is CAWSSAPGAFF. This chain connects TRBV30 to TRBJ1-1; the D is unclear. CDR3 length: 11 residues. Deletions cut 3 bases from V and 11 bases from J, with 13 bases between. Germline V gene lookup returns CDR1 GTSNPN and CDR2 SVGIG (reference sequence).

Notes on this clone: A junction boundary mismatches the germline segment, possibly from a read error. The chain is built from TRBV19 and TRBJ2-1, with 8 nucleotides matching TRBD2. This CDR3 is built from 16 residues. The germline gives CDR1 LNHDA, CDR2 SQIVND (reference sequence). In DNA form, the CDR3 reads TGTGCCAGTAGTCTGGGACTAGTAGGGTTAGTAAATGGGCAGTTCTTC. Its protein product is CASSLGLVGLVNGQFF.

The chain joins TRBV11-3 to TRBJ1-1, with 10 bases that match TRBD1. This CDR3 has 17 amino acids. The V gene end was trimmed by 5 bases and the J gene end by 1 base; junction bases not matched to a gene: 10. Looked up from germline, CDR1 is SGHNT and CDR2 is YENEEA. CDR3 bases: TGTGCCAGCAGCCCCGGGACAGGGGCATTTAGGAACACTGAAGCTTTCTTT. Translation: CASSPGTGAFRNTEAFF.

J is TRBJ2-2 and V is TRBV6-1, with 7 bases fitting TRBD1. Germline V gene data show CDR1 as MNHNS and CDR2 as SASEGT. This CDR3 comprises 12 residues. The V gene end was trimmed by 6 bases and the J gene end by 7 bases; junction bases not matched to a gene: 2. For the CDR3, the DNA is TGTGCCAGCAGCGCAGGGGGCGGGGAGCTGTTTTTT. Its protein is CASSAGGGELFF.

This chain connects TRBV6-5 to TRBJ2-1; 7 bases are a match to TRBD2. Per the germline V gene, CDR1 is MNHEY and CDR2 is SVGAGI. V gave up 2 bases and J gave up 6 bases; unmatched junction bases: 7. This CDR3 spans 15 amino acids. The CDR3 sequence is CASSYVAGESNEQFF. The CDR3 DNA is TGTGCCAGCAGTTACGTGGCGGGGGAAAGCAATGAGCAGTTCTTC.

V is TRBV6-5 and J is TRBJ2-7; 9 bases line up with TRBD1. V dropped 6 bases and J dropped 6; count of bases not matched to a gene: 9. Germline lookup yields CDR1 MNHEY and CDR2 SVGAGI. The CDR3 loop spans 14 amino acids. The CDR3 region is CASRTGTGSVEQYF. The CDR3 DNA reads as TGTGCCAGCAGGACCGGGACAGGGAGTGTCGAGCAGTACTTC.